Below, 25 T cell receptor beta chains from the same sample are listed, as sequenced in a study of T cell changes during pregnancy in multiple sclerosis. Some clones are missing from TCRdb's copy, which holds only in-frame ones; the method was immunoSEQ multiplex PCR. The sample includes 40,000 to 45,000 clones, about nine tenths of them seen just once. Source: CD4+ T cells from peripheral blood mononuclear cells, taken in the third trimester of pregnancy. The receptors here all came from a female donor with multiple sclerosis, enrolled in a pregnancy study.

The rearrangement uses TRBV19 and TRBJ1-2, with 10 nucleotides matching TRBD1. Germline lookup yields CDR1 LNHDA and CDR2 SQIVND (reference sequence). V was pared by 9 bases and J by 0 bases, with 7 bases of the junction left unmatched. This CDR3 is 15 amino acids long. The CDR3 reads CASQGTGVTNYGYTF. In DNA form, the CDR3 reads TGTGCCAGCCAAGGGACAGGGGTTACTAACTATGGCTACACCTTC.

J is TRBJ1-5 and V is TRBV28, with TRBD1 matching 7 bases. From germline, CDR1 is MDHEN and CDR2 SYDVKM. Trimming at V came to 6 bases and at J to 6 bases, leaving 11 bases not matched to a gene. This CDR3 is 15 amino acids long. The CDR3 region is CASRQGEGGGQPQHF. CDR3 nucleotides: TGTGCCAGCAGGCAGGGAGAAGGGGGCGGTCAGCCCCAGCATTTT. Together with reference TRBV28 and TRBJ1-5, the CDR3 gives the full variable domain: DVKVTQSSRYLVKRTGEKVFLECVQDMDHENMFWYRQDPGLGLRLIYFSYDVKMKEKGDIPEGYSVSREKKERFSLILESASTNQTSMYLCASRQGEGGGQPQHFGDGTRLSIL.

The rearrangement joins TRBV9 to TRBJ2-1; no definite D call. This CDR3 is built from 15 residues. CDR1 and CDR2 (germline): SGDLS, YYNGEE. V lost 0 bases and J 10 bases, leaving 17 bases between the germline ends. CDR3 amino acids: CASSVDSPSYAEQFF. The CDR3 nucleotides read TGTGCCAGCAGCGTAGACTCTCCCTCCTACGCAGAGCAGTTCTTC.

The rearrangement joins TRBV7-6 to TRBJ2-5, with D possibly being TRBD1 (6 bases). Germline V gene sequence: CDR1 SGHVS, CDR2 FNYEAQ. V lost 2 bases and J 4 bases, leaving 11 bases between the germline ends. The CDR3 runs 14 residues. The CDR3 DNA is TGTGCCAGCAGCTTACCGGACAGTGTAGAGACCCAGTACTTC. Translated, it gives CASSLPDSVETQYF.

V usage is TRBV28 and J usage is TRBJ2-5, with unresolved D. Trimming shortened V by 4 bases and J by 5 bases, and 11 bases separated the two germline ends. The CDR3 spans 13 residues. Germline V lookup: CDR1 MDHEN, CDR2 SYDVKM. DNA for the CDR3: TGTGCCAGCAGTTCTCCAGCGCGGGAGACCCAGTACTTC. Translation: CASSSPARETQYF.

V usage is TRBV7-9 and J usage is TRBJ2-3; TRBD2 matches 11 bases. Germline CDR1 SEHNR, CDR2 FQNEAQ (reference sequence). V shed 5 bases, J shed 4 bases, and the junction held 5 bases outside the gene matches. The CDR3 is 15 residues long. CDR3 residues: CASSQSTSGADTQYF. In DNA form, the CDR3 reads TGTGCCAGCAGCCAATCGACTAGCGGGGCAGATACGCAGTATTTT.

The chain employs TRBV28 and TRBJ1-5; 8 bases match TRBD1. The CDR3 length is 18 residues. The trim removed 4 bases at V and 0 bases at J, leaving 11 bases unmatched. Germline lookup yields CDR1 MDHEN and CDR2 SYDVKM. CDR3 DNA: TGTGCCAGCAGTTCAGGGGGCGCGGTCCCAGATAGCAATCAGCCCCAGCATTTT. Protein: CASSSGGAVPDSNQPQHF. Together with reference TRBV28 and TRBJ1-5, the CDR3 gives the full variable domain: DVKVTQSSRYLVKRTGEKVFLECVQDMDHENMFWYRQDPGLGLRLIYFSYDVKMKEKGDIPEGYSVSREKKERFSLILESASTNQTSMYLCASSSGGAVPDSNQPQHFGDGTRLSIL.

The gene calls are TRBV5-4 and TRBJ2-7, with D possibly TRBD1 on 6 matching bases. This CDR3 region has 13 residues. Germline V lookup: CDR1 SGHNT, CDR2 YYREEE (reference sequence). V was cut by 4 bases and J by 2 bases, with 10 bases left in between. The CDR3 DNA follows: TGTGCCAGCAGCCTGGGGGCCCCCTACGAGCAGTACTTC. Its translation is CASSLGAPYEQYF. The full variable domain, rest sourced from reference TRBV5-4 and TRBJ2-7, is ETGVTQSPTHLIKTRGQQVTLRCSSQSGHNTVSWYQQALGQGPQFIFQYYREEENGRGNFPPRFSGLQFPNYSSELNVNALELDDSALYLCASSLGAPYEQYFGPGTRLTVT.

This sequence joins TRBV10-3 and TRBJ1-1; a possible D gene is TRBD1 (6 bases). Trimming cost V 4 bases and J 10 bases, with 10 bases left between them. The CDR3 runs to 11 residues. Germline V gene data show CDR1 as ENHRY and CDR2 as SYGVKD. The CDR3 bases are TGTGCCATCAGTGGGACAGTGACAGCTTTCTTT. Protein: CAISGTVTAFF.

The V and J genes are TRBV29-1 and TRBJ1-2, with 8 bases matching TRBD1. V trimming: 6 bases; J trimming: 5 bases; junction bases outside the gene matches: 8. Germline CDR1 and CDR2: SQVTM and ANQGSEA. This CDR3 comprises 13 residues. The DNA for the CDR3 is TGCAGCGTCCGACAGGGGCGCTATTATGGCTACACCTTC. Translating it yields CSVRQGRYYGYTF.

The chain uses TRBV7-2 and TRBJ2-2; D is uncertain. The length of the CDR3 is 17 residues. Germline V lookup: CDR1 SGHTA, CDR2 FQGNSA. Trimming removed 2 bases from V and 1 base from J, with 14 bases in between. CDR3 in amino acids: CASSLSVRHGNTGELFF. The DNA for the CDR3 is TGTGCCAGCAGCTTAAGTGTCCGACACGGGAACACCGGGGAGCTGTTTTTT.

V gene TRBV5-4 combines with J gene TRBJ1-3; D is undetermined. Germline V CDR1 and CDR2: SGHNT, YYREEE (reference sequence). V lost 2 bases to trimming and J lost 8 bases, with 11 bases between them. The CDR3 is made up of 13 amino acids. The chain's CDR3 is CASSFMGGDTIYF. The CDR3 coding sequence is TGTGCCAGCAGCTTTATGGGAGGCGACACCATATATTTT.

The rearrangement uses TRBV6-5 and TRBJ2-4; D is possibly TRBD2 (5 bases). Per germline, CDR1 MNHEY and CDR2 SVGAGI. This CDR3 contains 15 residues. Deletions cut 10 bases from V and 1 base from J, with 17 bases between. CDR3 residues: CATSGPPGAKNIQYF. The CDR3 region has the DNA TGTGCCACTTCAGGCCCCCCGGGGGCCAAAAACATTCAGTACTTC.

This chain uses TRBV19 with TRBJ2-5, with TRBD1 matching 11 bases. The V and J ends lost 5 bases and 2 bases, in that order; junction bases with no gene match: 7. This CDR3 has 16 amino acids. Germline V gene data show CDR1 as LNHDA and CDR2 as SQIVND (reference sequence). CDR3 protein: CASSSSGTGGQETQYF. As DNA, the CDR3 is TGTGCCAGTAGTTCCTCCGGGACAGGGGGGCAAGAGACCCAGTACTTC.

V gene TRBV18 combines with J gene TRBJ1-1; 7 bases agree with TRBD1. The V gene's germline CDR1 is KGHSH and CDR2 LQKENI. Trimming removed 1 base from V and 5 bases from J; junction bases left unmatched: 4. The CDR3 consists of 14 residues. DNA of the CDR3: TGTGCCAGCTCACCACAGGGGGCGCGGACTGAAGCTTTCTTT. Translation gives CASSPQGARTEAFF.

The gene calls are TRBV10-3 and TRBJ1-1; TRBD1 agrees at 10 bases. This CDR3 is built from 13 residues. Germline trimming cut 4 bases from V and 4 bases from J; bases unmatched to any gene: 0. Germline V gene sequence: CDR1 ENHRY, CDR2 SYGVKD. The CDR3 bases are TGTGCCATCAGTGGGACAGGGGGCACTGAAGCTTTCTTT. Translation: CAISGTGGTEAFF.

V and J are TRBV5-4 and TRBJ2-7; 10 nucleotides align to TRBD2. V was clipped by 0 bases and J by 4 bases; unmatched bases: 4. Germline CDR1 SGHNT, CDR2 YYREEE (reference sequence). The CDR3 covers 15 residues. This CDR3 is CASSLGTSGIYEQYF. The CDR3 nucleotides are TGTGCCAGCAGCTTGGGGACTAGCGGAATATACGAGCAGTACTTC.

The chain links TRBV18 to TRBJ2-1; 10 bases align to TRBD2. Germline V gene sequence: CDR1 KGHSH, CDR2 LQKENI. V dropped 4 bases and J dropped 8; count of bases not matched to a gene: 11. This CDR3 region has 16 residues. The CDR3 reads CASSLVISGRRYEQFF. CDR3 nucleotides: TGTGCCAGCTCACTCGTCATTAGCGGGAGGCGGTATGAGCAGTTCTTC.

The gene calls are TRBV30 and TRBJ1-1; weak D call: TRBD1 (5 bases). The CDR3 consists of 13 residues. CDR1 GTSNPN and CDR2 SVGIG come from the germline V gene (reference sequence). V lost 4 bases and J lost 1, with 10 bases in between. CDR3 bases: TGTGCCTGGACTCTCGGGGGGAACACTGAAGCTTTCTTT. Amino acids: CAWTLGGNTEAFF.

The chain has TRBV19 and TRBJ1-1, with D possibly TRBD1 on 5 matching bases. The germline V and J ends were trimmed by 5 bases and 0 bases, with 13 bases remaining between them. The CDR3 runs to 15 residues. From germline, CDR1 is LNHDA and CDR2 SQIVND (reference sequence). The CDR3 region is CASSAQQALNTEAFF. The CDR3 region has the DNA TGTGCCAGTAGTGCACAACAGGCCTTGAACACTGAAGCTTTCTTT.

The rearrangement links TRBV6-1 to TRBJ1-5, with 9 bases that match TRBD1. Losses at the gene ends were 1 base for V and 6 bases for J; bases not matched to a gene: 4. Germline V gene lookup returns CDR1 MNHNS and CDR2 SASEGT. The CDR3 is made up of 15 amino acids. CDR3 region: CASSEGTGESQPQHF. As DNA, the CDR3 is TGTGCCAGCAGTGAAGGGACAGGGGAGAGTCAGCCCCAGCATTTT.

The chain has TRBV6-1 and TRBJ2-1, with D possibly being TRBD2 (5 bases). Trimming shortened V by 8 bases and J by 6 bases, and 11 bases separated the two germline ends. The CDR3 consists of 12 residues. Germline V lookup: CDR1 MNHNS, CDR2 SASEGT. The CDR3 bases are TGTGCCAGCGGGAGCAAACCCAATGAGCAGTTCTTC. Translation: CASGSKPNEQFF.

V is TRBV25-1 and J is TRBJ1-2; 9 nucleotides match TRBD1. Germline trimming cut 4 bases from V and 4 bases from J; bases unmatched to any gene: 4. CDR3 length: 14 amino acids. Germline loops: CDR1 MGHDK, CDR2 SYGVNS. In DNA, the CDR3 is TGTGCCAGCAGTGTGACAGGGGGATTCTATGGCTACACCTTC. Translation: CASSVTGGFYGYTF.

The chain couples TRBV28 to TRBJ1-3; D possibly corresponds to TRBD1 (6 bases). From germline, CDR1 is MDHEN and CDR2 SYDVKM. The CDR3 loop spans 18 amino acids. Trimming removed 4 bases from V and 2 bases from J, with 21 bases in between. The CDR3 DNA reads TGTGCCAGCAGTTCATACCGACAGGCTAGGAAAGCTGGAAACACCATATATTTT. Its protein is CASSSYRQARKAGNTIYF.

CDR3 sequence reads: CASSLAAVGANYGYTF. The CDR3 region has the DNA TGTGCCAGCAGCTTAGCTGCAGTCGGGGCTAACTATGGCTACACCTTC. This chain joins TRBV7-2 and TRBJ1-2; D gene uncertain. The CDR3 is 16 residues long. V lost 0 bases and J lost 0, with 11 bases in between. Germline-derived CDR1 and CDR2 are SGHTA and FQGNSA. Drawing the rest from reference TRBV7-2 and TRBJ1-2, the complete variable domain is GAGVSQSPSNKVTEKGKDVELRCDPISGHTALYWYRQSLGQGLEFLIYFQGNSAPDKSGLPSDRFSAERTGGSVSTLTIQRTQQEDSAVYLCASSLAAVGANYGYTFGSGTRLTVV.